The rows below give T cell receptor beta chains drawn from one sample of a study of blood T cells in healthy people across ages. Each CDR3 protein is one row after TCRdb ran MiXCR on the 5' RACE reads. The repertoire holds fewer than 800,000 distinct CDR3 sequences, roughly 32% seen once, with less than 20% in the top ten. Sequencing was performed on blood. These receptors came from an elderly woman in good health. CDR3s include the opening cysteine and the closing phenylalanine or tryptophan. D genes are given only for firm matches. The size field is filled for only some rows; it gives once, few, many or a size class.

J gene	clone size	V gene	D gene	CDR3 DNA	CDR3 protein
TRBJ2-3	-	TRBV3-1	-	TGTGCCAGCAGCCAACTGACCAACACAGATACGCAGTATTTT	CASSQLTNTDTQYF
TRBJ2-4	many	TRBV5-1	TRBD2	TGCGCCAGCAGCGCGGGGGGACCCAAAAACATTCAGTACTTC	CASSAGGPKNIQYF
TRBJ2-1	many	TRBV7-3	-	TGTGCCAGCAGCCCCCCCGGGACGGCCTCCTACAATGAGCAGTTCTTC	CASSPPGTASYNEQFF
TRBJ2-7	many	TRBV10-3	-	TGTGCCATCAGTGAGGGCCTTGGGTACGAGCAGTACTTC	CAISEGLGYEQYF
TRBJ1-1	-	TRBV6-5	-	TGTGCCAGCTTACGGGGGGCGTCCACTGAAGCTTTCTTT	CASLRGASTEAFF
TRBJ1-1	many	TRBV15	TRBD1	TGTGCCACCAGCAGTAACAGGGGTGAAGCTTTCTTT	CATSSNRGEAFF
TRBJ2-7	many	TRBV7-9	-	TGTGCCAGCAGCTTAGCGGGGGCAGGCCTTAGTCACGAGCAGTACTTC	CASSLAGAGLSHEQYF
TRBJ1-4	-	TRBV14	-	TGTGCCAGTAGCCCTCAGGGTGAAAAACTGTTTTTT	CASSPQGEKLFF
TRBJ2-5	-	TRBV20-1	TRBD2	TGCAGTGCTCGAGGAGGACTAGCGGGAGTAGTGTGGGAGCAGTACTTC	CSARGGLAGVVWEQYF
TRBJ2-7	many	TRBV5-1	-	TGCGCCAGCAGCCCTCAGTCCACACTCACCTACGAGCAGTACTTC	CASSPQSTLTYEQYF
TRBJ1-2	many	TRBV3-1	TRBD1	TGTGCCAGCAGCGGACAGGTCGGCTTATGGGGTAACTATGGCTACACCTTC	CASSGQVGLWGNYGYTF
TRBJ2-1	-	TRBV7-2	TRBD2	TGTGCCAGCAGCTTCACTAGCGGGACCAATGAGCAGTTCTTC	CASSFTSGTNEQFF
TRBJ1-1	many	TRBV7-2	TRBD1	TGTGCCAGCAGCGCCCGACAGGGACTGAACACTGAAGCTTTCTTT	CASSARQGLNTEAFF
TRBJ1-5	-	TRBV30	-	TGTGCCTGGAGTTTCGGACTGTATAGCAATCAGCCCCAGCATTTT	CAWSFGLYSNQPQHF
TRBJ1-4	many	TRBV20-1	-	TGCAGTGCTAGAGATCCCAGGGGTGGTGAAAAACTGTTTTTT	CSARDPRGGEKLFF
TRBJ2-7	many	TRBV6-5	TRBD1	TGTGCCAGCAGTTCCCTAGGGGAATGGACAGGGAGCTACGAGCAGTACTTC	CASSSLGEWTGSYEQYF
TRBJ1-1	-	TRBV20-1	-	TGCAGTGCTAGAGATCCGAGGTCAGCCATTATGAACACTGAAGCTTTCTTT	CSARDPRSAIMNTEAFF
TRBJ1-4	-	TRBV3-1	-	TGTGCCAGCAGCCGAGAAATCCGGGAGACAAATGAAAAACTGTTTTTT	CASSREIRETNEKLFF
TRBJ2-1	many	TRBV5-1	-	TGCGCCAGCAGCCTACCTACGGGGGCCTCCTACAATGAGCAGTTCTTC	CASSLPTGASYNEQFF
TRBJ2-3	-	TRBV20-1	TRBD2	TGCAGTGCCCAGCGGGGGGCATACACAGATACGCAGTATTTT	CSAQRGAYTDTQYF